One and the same sample provided the 27 T cell receptor beta chains below, sequenced in a study of cytomegalovirus exposure and HLA in healthy donors (dated by TCRdb to about 2017). Libraries were constructed by the immunoSEQ multiplex PCR assay. For the multiplex PCR, a mixture combining 60 forward primers for TCR Vbeta segments and 13 reverse primers for TCR Jbeta segments was used. Here the immuneACCESS table is served through TCRdb, limited to in-frame sequences with V and J called. Missing clones are a known gap in these copies; in checked studies unresolved V genes cover under half, and the rest lacks a known reason. The table for this sample lists under 150,000 clones; around 77% of them were counted only once. 1.2% of the sample is held by the ten biggest clonotypes. Material: PBMCs. The receptors stem from a man aged 45-65 years in good health and CMV-seronegative.

This chain connects TRBV6-6 to TRBJ2-7; tentative D call: TRBD1 (6 bases). The V gene's germline CDR1 is MNHNY and CDR2 SVGAGI (reference sequence). Trimming shortened V by 2 bases and J by 7 bases, and 15 bases separated the two germline ends. CDR3 size: 14 residues. The CDR3 bases are TGTGCCAGCAGTTACGTCGGACAAAGGGGGGAGCAGTACTTC. Translation: CASSYVGQRGEQYF.

This clone was counted once. This chain connects TRBV19 to TRBJ2-1, with unresolved D. CDR1 LNHDA and CDR2 SQIVND come from the germline V gene (reference sequence). This CDR3 is 12 amino acids long. With 5 bases removed from V and 7 bases from J, the gap between germline ends came to 9 bases. The DNA for the CDR3 is TGTGCCAGTAGTCTCACAGTGAATGAGCAGTTCTTC. Translated: CASSLTVNEQFF.

The V and J genes are TRBV19 and TRBJ2-3; TRBD2 aligns across 9 bases. V lost 5 bases to trimming and J lost 1 base; unmatched junction nucleotides: 19. Germline V gene lookup returns CDR1 LNHDA and CDR2 SQIVND (reference sequence). The CDR3 length is 20 residues. This CDR3 reads CASSLIVHASGDLRTDTQYF. The CDR3 DNA sequence: TGTGCCAGTAGTTTAATCGTACACGCTAGCGGGGACCTTCGCACAGATACGCAGTATTTT.

This clone occurred a few times. V and J are TRBV6-5 and TRBJ2-5; TRBD2 agrees at 8 bases. The CDR3 runs to 14 residues. V trimming: 2 bases; J trimming: 7 bases; junction bases outside the gene matches: 6. CDR1 MNHEY and CDR2 SVGAGI come from the germline V gene. The CDR3 DNA reads TGTGCCAGCAGTTACGGACTAGCCGTAGGGACCCAGTACTTC. Amino acid sequence: CASSYGLAVGTQYF.

CDR3 in DNA: TGTGCCATCAGTGACCGGGAGACCGGCACAGATACGCAGTATTTT. Translating gives CAISDRETGTDTQYF. This chain uses TRBV10-3 with TRBJ2-3; weak D call: TRBD2 (6 bases). V lost 3 bases and J 1 base, leaving 11 bases between the germline ends. Germline V gene sequence: CDR1 ENHRY, CDR2 SYGVKD. The CDR3 spans 15 residues.

V is TRBV9 and J is TRBJ2-2, with TRBD2 matching over 8 bases. Germline V CDR1 and CDR2: SGDLS, YYNGEE. This CDR3 is built from 16 residues. Losses at the gene ends were 0 bases for V and 3 bases for J; bases not matched to a gene: 4. This chain's CDR3 is CASSVVSAGDTGELFF. CDR3 coding DNA: TGTGCCAGCAGCGTAGTCTCAGCGGGAGACACCGGGGAGCTGTTTTTT. The full variable domain, its missing parts supplied by reference TRBV9 and TRBJ2-2, is DSGVTQTPKHLITATGQRVTLRCSPRSGDLSVYWYQQSLDQGLQFLIQYYNGEERAKGNILERFSAQQFPDLHSELNLSSLELGDSALYFCASSVVSAGDTGELFFGEGSRLTVL.

The chain is built from TRBV12-2 and TRBJ1-5. TRBV12-2 is a known pseudogene. The CDR3 has 14 amino acids. The CDR3 is CGSKGEFSNQPQHF. The CDR3 DNA sequence: TGCGGGAGCAAGGGAGAGTTTAGCAATCAGCCCCAGCATTTT.

This sequence joins TRBV6-1 and TRBJ2-3; TRBD2 agrees at 10 bases. J lost 5 bases, V lost 7 bases, and 6 bases had no gene match. This CDR3 contains 14 residues. The germline V gene has CDR1 MNHNS and CDR2 SASEGT. CDR3 region: CASTTSGIGDTQYF. CDR3 coding DNA: TGTGCCAGCACCACTAGCGGGATTGGAGATACGCAGTATTTT.

This clone was seen a single time. The genes are TRBV5-1 and TRBJ1-4; the D gene is possibly TRBD1 (6 bases). Germline values: CDR1 SGHRS, CDR2 YFSETQ. The CDR3 extends over 15 amino acids. V was shortened by 4 bases and J by 6 bases, with 16 bases between the two germline ends. This CDR3 reads CASSRTGSVDEKLFF. As DNA, the CDR3 is TGCGCCAGCAGCCGAACAGGGAGCGTCGATGAAAAACTGTTTTTT.

The chain carries TRBV2 and TRBJ1-3; maybe TRBD1 (5 bases). This CDR3 is built from 15 residues. From germline, CDR1 is SNHLY and CDR2 FYNNEI. V was clipped by 6 bases and J by 0 bases, with 12 bases between them. In DNA form, the CDR3 reads TGTGCCAGCAGCGGGGGACGGCGCTCTGGAAACACCATATATTTT. This gives the protein CASSGGRRSGNTIYF.

The chain employs TRBV19 and TRBJ2-3; possibly TRBD2 for D (5 bases). Trimming took off 5 bases at V and 2 bases at J, with 8 bases between the two ends. Looked up from germline, CDR1 is LNHDA and CDR2 is SQIVND (reference sequence). CDR3 length equals 13 residues. The CDR3 sequence: CASSGSYTDTQYF. DNA for the CDR3: TGTGCCAGTAGTGGGAGTTACACAGATACGCAGTATTTT.

In this sample, this clone turned up once. The chain couples TRBV18 to TRBJ2-1; 7 bases line up with TRBD2. The CDR3 is 17 amino acids. V lost 3 bases, J lost 7 bases, and 15 bases stayed unmatched. CDR1 and CDR2 (germline): KGHSH, LQKENI. CDR3 DNA: TGTGCCAGCTCACCTAGGGCGGGGGTGGAGAACCGTAATGAGCAGTTCTTC. It translates to CASSPRAGVENRNEQFF.

V and J are TRBV9 and TRBJ2-3, with 7 bases identical to TRBD2. CDR3 length: 16 residues. Looked up from germline, CDR1 is SGDLS and CDR2 is YYNGEE. The J segment lost 0 bases and the V segment lost 0 bases, leaving 4 bases of the junction unmatched. CDR3 in amino acids: CASSVASSGSTDTQYF. The CDR3 DNA sequence: TGTGCCAGCAGCGTAGCGAGTAGCGGGAGCACAGATACGCAGTATTTT.

There are a few counts of this clone. This chain links TRBV6-1 with TRBJ1-1; TRBD1 is a possible D gene (6 bases). The ends were cut back, 4 bases at V and 4 bases at J, with 16 bases in the middle. Germline V gene sequence: CDR1 MNHNS, CDR2 SASEGT. CDR3 length equals 15 residues. The CDR3: CASSGGQSGSTEAFF. In DNA, the CDR3 is TGTGCCAGCAGTGGTGGACAGTCAGGAAGCACTGAAGCTTTCTTT.

This chain links TRBV29-1 with TRBJ2-1; 8 bases map to TRBD2. Germline V gene lookup returns CDR1 SQVTM and CDR2 ANQGSEA. J gave up 0 bases and V 4 bases, and 8 bases lay outside the gene matches. CDR3 length equals 16 residues. The CDR3 nucleotides are TGCAGCGTTGTCGAGCGGGAGAGGGGCTCCTACAATGAGCAGTTCTTC. Translating gives CSVVERERGSYNEQFF.

The chain is built from TRBV28 and TRBJ2-5; the match to TRBD1 covers 9 bases. CDR3 size: 16 residues. Unmatched junction bases numbered 9, after V lost 6 bases and J lost 1 base. Looked up from germline, CDR1 is MDHEN and CDR2 is SYDVKM. CDR3 protein: CASRTPRDRAQETQYF. The CDR3, as DNA: TGTGCCAGCAGAACCCCCAGGGACAGGGCCCAAGAGACCCAGTACTTC. The variable domain in full, completed from reference TRBV28 and TRBJ2-5, reads DVKVTQSSRYLVKRTGEKVFLECVQDMDHENMFWYRQDPGLGLRLIYFSYDVKMKEKGDIPEGYSVSREKKERFSLILESASTNQTSMYLCASRTPRDRAQETQYFGPGTRLLVL.

This clone appeared once. The chain has TRBV28 and TRBJ2-7; perhaps TRBD2 as D (6 bases). From germline, CDR1 is MDHEN and CDR2 SYDVKM. The CDR3 has 14 amino acids. V was trimmed by 3 bases and J by 1 base, leaving 10 bases between them. The CDR3 DNA sequence: TGTGCCAGCAGTTTGGGGACTGGATCCTACGAGCAGTACTTC. Its translation is CASSLGTGSYEQYF. Complete variable domain (other parts from reference TRBV28 and TRBJ2-7): DVKVTQSSRYLVKRTGEKVFLECVQDMDHENMFWYRQDPGLGLRLIYFSYDVKMKEKGDIPEGYSVSREKKERFSLILESASTNQTSMYLCASSLGTGSYEQYFGPGTRLTVT.

In DNA, the CDR3 is TGTGCCAGCAGGAACAGGGCTGGAGAGACCCAGTACTTC. Amino acids: CASRNRAGETQYF. The chain carries TRBV2 and TRBJ2-5, with D maybe TRBD1 (6 bases). The CDR3 covers 13 residues. In germline, CDR1 is SNHLY, CDR2 FYNNEI. Trimming took 6 bases from V and 4 from J, leaving 12 bases between them.

The genes are TRBV21-1 and TRBJ1-1; the DNA was not compared with TRBD1, the D call given in the table. TRBV21-1 is an annotated pseudogene. The CDR3 has 17 residues. CDR3 DNA: TGTGCCAGCAGCATGTGGACAGGTGATTATTTGAACACTGAAGCTTTCTTT. This gives the protein CASSMWTGDYLNTEAFF.

The chain employs TRBV6-1 and TRBJ2-2; 12 positions match TRBD2. Germline values: CDR1 MNHNS, CDR2 SASEGT. This CDR3 has 16 residues. The junction had 4 bases not matched to a gene; V was cut back by 2 bases and J by 6 bases. CDR3 sequence reads: CASSEPSGRAAGELFF. The DNA for the CDR3 is TGTGCCAGCAGTGAACCTAGCGGGAGGGCCGCCGGGGAGCTGTTTTTT.

This chain connects TRBV6-1 to TRBJ2-3, with D uncertain. Germline V CDR1 and CDR2: MNHNS, SASEGT. The CDR3 contains 13 residues. Trimming took 1 base from V and 9 from J, leaving 11 bases between them. As DNA, the CDR3 is TGTGCCAGCAGTGAAGAGGAAAACGGGACGCAGTATTTT. Its protein product is CASSEEENGTQYF.

The genes are TRBV11-2 and TRBJ2-1; 7 bases line up with TRBD1. V was clipped by 5 bases and J by 0 bases; unmatched bases: 10. This CDR3 contains 17 residues. Germline assignment: CDR1 SGHAT and CDR2 FQNNGV. The CDR3 DNA reads TGTGCCAGCAGCCCCCAACGGGACAGCAGCTCCTACAATGAGCAGTTCTTC. Its protein is CASSPQRDSSSYNEQFF.

The CDR3 is CASRNGQGASEKLFF. DNA for the CDR3: TGTGCCAGCAGGAATGGACAGGGGGCTAGTGAAAAACTGTTTTTT. The chain has TRBV6-6 and TRBJ1-4; 11 bases line up with TRBD1. V lost 6 bases and J lost 7; bases outside the gene matches: 7. Germline CDR1 and CDR2: MNHNY and SVGAGI (reference sequence). The CDR3 runs 15 residues.

The CDR3 sequence is CASSYRGGLGYNEQFF. CDR3 nucleotide sequence: TGTGCCAGCAGTTACCGGGGAGGCCTGGGGTACAATGAGCAGTTCTTC. The chain joins TRBV6-5 to TRBJ2-1; maybe TRBD2 (6 bases). Germline V gene lookup returns CDR1 MNHEY and CDR2 SVGAGI. The CDR3 has 16 residues. Trimming pared 2 bases from V and 4 bases from J, leaving 15 bases between.

This chain uses TRBV15 with TRBJ1-5; 8 bases agree with TRBD1. Germline V CDR1 and CDR2: LNHNV, YYDKDF (reference sequence). The CDR3 sequence is 19 residues long. The J segment lost 3 bases and the V segment lost 3 bases, leaving 16 bases of the junction unmatched. The CDR3 nucleotides read TGTGCCACCAGCAGCCCATCTAAGGCTAGGACAGGGTACAATCAGCCCCAGCATTTT. As protein: CATSSPSKARTGYNQPQHF. Combining the CDR3 with reference TRBV15 and TRBJ1-5 gives the whole variable domain DAMVIQNPRYQVTQFGKPVTLSCSQTLNHNVMYWYQQKSSQAPKLLFHYYDKDFNNEADTPDNFQSRRPNTSFCFLDIRSPGLGDTAMYLCATSSPSKARTGYNQPQHFGDGTRLSIL.

The rearrangement links TRBV7-7 to TRBJ1-4, with D possibly being TRBD1 (6 bases). Germline V CDR1 and CDR2: SSHAT, FNYEAQ (reference sequence). The CDR3 runs to 12 residues. The CDR3 nucleotides read TGTGCTTCAGGGGCCCATAATGAAAAACTGTTTTTT. It yields the protein CASGAHNEKLFF. The whole variable domain, filled in from reference TRBV7-7 and TRBJ1-4, reads GAGVSQSPRYKVTKRGQDVTLRCDPISSHATLYWYQQALGQGPEFLTYFNYEAQPDKSGLPSDRFSAERPEGSISTLTIQRTEQRDSAMYRCASGAHNEKLFFGSGTQLSVL.

The V and J genes are TRBV5-1 and TRBJ2-5; 7 bases line up with TRBD2. The junction had 10 bases not matched to a gene; V was cut back by 1 base and J by 7 bases. The CDR3 totals 15 residues. Germline values: CDR1 SGHRS, CDR2 YFSETQ. This CDR3 is CASSLSWGSGGTQYF. DNA of the CDR3: TGCGCCAGCAGCTTGAGCTGGGGATCGGGGGGGACCCAGTACTTC. Together with reference TRBV5-1 and TRBJ2-5, the CDR3 gives the full variable domain: KAGVTQTPRYLIKTRGQQVTLSCSPISGHRSVSWYQQTPGQGLQFLFEYFSETQRNKGNFPGRFSGRQFSNSRSEMNVSTLELGDSALYLCASSLSWGSGGTQYFGPGTRLLVL.